This T cell receptor beta chain was sequenced in a study of T-cell memory formation after mild COVID-19 (dated by TCRdb to the early 2020s). The study in broad terms: Most TCR sequence clusters were specific to one of the two donors. In a couple of donors, T-cell clones that expanded and contracted after mild COVID-19 were tracked by sequencing TCRalpha and TCRbeta repertoires over time. The cohort was made up of two young adult volunteers, one female and one male, who were previously healthy.

The data were produced on an Illumina NovaSeq 6000. TCRalpha and TCRbeta cDNA libraries were built by 5'RACE with constant-segment primers, adding sample barcodes and unique molecular identifiers. Trizol reagent was used to extract RNA from every sample. Amplification of the libraries took two PCR steps, and the second step added a second sample barcode plus Illumina TruSeq adapters. The libraries were sequenced on an Illumina NovaSeq using 2 x 150 bp paired-end reads. Per the original workflow: The reads were demultiplexed and collapsed into UMI-guided consensus sequences using migec v1.2.7. Using mixcr v2.1.11, the UMI consensuses were aligned to TRA and TRB V and J templates and assembled into clonotypes. A clonotype was counted as expanded or contracted only when both edgeR and NoisET called the clonotype significant, with the noise models trained on biological replicates. edgeR calls used a false discovery rate-adjusted p below 0.01 and a log2 fold-change threshold of 1. As an exploratory analysis of dynamics, PCA with hierarchical clustering was applied to max-normalized trajectories of the 1000 most abundant clonotypes. Each responding clone was given a CD4 or CD8 phenotype based on the CD4+ and CD8+ repertoires, which had been sequenced separately. TCRdb took the public reads, trimmed them with fastp at Q25, ran MiXCR for clone calling and kept in-frame beta chains. Each CDR3 protein gets just one entry, which takes the most common genes and DNA from the rows behind it. TCRdb, rather than the study authors, made the V and J calls. The sample table contains about 160,000 distinct CDR3 sequences; only one count was recorded for around 30% of them. More than 10% of the sample is held by the ten biggest clonotypes.

Study-wide findings and limitations: Clones that contracted from day 15 to 85 showed balanced CD4/CD8 phenotypes, whereas a second wave of clones that expanded from day 15 to 37 leaned towards CD4+. Contracting CD4+ clones turned up mainly in the CM and EM memory subsets, whereas EMRA was where CD8+ clones were enriched. Whether the second-wave clones peaking on day 37 were SARS-CoV-2 specific was not confirmed. Only two mild cases were covered in the study, and larger cohorts including severe cases with pre-infection samples were considered necessary. The detection of some responding clones in pre-infection memory suggests that pre-existing cross-reactive memory T cells joined the SARS-CoV-2 response.

The junction carries 6 bases between V and J, which are trimmed by 5 bases and 3 bases respectively. From cysteine to phenylalanine, the CDR3 is 12 amino acids long. The only DNA kept is the CDR3, 36 bases in frame from the first base. Reading the germline V gene gives CDR1 SGHTA and CDR2 FQGNSA. Ficoll-Paque density gradient centrifugation was the method used to isolate PBMCs. On this clonotype itself: Its antigen has not been determined. Base quality data are lacking; no much larger clone is found one base away.

Recombination connected TRBV7-2 to TRBJ2-3, with the identity of the D gene unclear. The specimen sequenced was PBMCs or a T cell subset sorted from them (not recorded which). This receptor was identified in an adult woman who had mild COVID-19 (a few samples of this study predate the infection). The sample titles of this study are shuffled in the database, so cell type and time point are left out; the donor was told from shared clones. The DNA reads as follows: TGTGCCAGCAGCCAATATACAGATACGCAGTATTTT. Its coded protein is CASSQYTDTQYF.